The clone carrying this TCR beta chain was seen ten or more times. Its antigen remains unidentified. Each single cDNA molecule received a unique molecular identifier. MiXCR, applied by TCRdb to the 5' RACE reads, yields one record per CDR3 protein. The profile shows tens of thousands of distinct CDR3 sequences, about 11% of them singletons. J gave up 5 bases and V 3 bases, and 4 bases lay outside the gene matches. The CDR3 has 14 residues. Germline V gives CDR1 KGHSH, CDR2 LQKENI. The data belong to a study of early T cells in non-severe SARS-CoV-2 infection. Overall study context: Chains were not paired, and sequencing was done on bulk RNA from unsorted whole blood.

General study results and limits: VDJdb matching favored anti-spike CD8 responses, missing private and CD4 specificities.

The sample comprised whole blood. V and J are TRBV18 and TRBJ2-1; TRBD2 matches at 7 bases. The clonotype originates from an adult who was a healthcare worker with PCR-confirmed SARS-CoV-2 infection or an uninfected control (not recorded which). CDR3 in amino acids: CASSPLGTNNEQFF. DNA of the CDR3: TGTGCCAGCTCACCCCTAGGGACTAACAATGAGCAGTTCTTC.